These 21 T cell receptor beta chains were all obtained from the same sample, sequenced in a study of T cells after yellow fever vaccination. MiXCR, applied by TCRdb to the 5' RACE reads, yields one record per CDR3 protein. The profile shows 180,000 or so distinct CDR3 sequences, more than 9.5% of them singletons. The input for sequencing was CD8+ T cells sorted from PBMCs, taken 15 days after the yellow fever booster vaccination. Receptors originate from a man in his late teens or twenties who received the YFV17D yellow fever vaccine.

This chain joins TRBV5-1 and TRBJ2-1; D remains unclear. The CDR3 spans 15 residues. CDR1 is SGHRS, CDR2 YFSETQ, per germline. The germline V and J ends were trimmed by 5 bases and 3 bases, with 15 bases remaining between them. The CDR3 bases are TGCGCCAGCAGACCCCGACAAGGAAGCTACAATGAGCAGTTCTTC. It is translated as CASRPRQGSYNEQFF.

Ten or more counts support this clonotype. The chain has TRBV29-1 and TRBJ2-1; the D gene is possibly TRBD1 (5 bases). Germline V lookup: CDR1 SQVTM, CDR2 ANQGSEA. The CDR3 loop spans 13 amino acids. Trimming pared 3 bases from V and 1 base from J, leaving 7 bases between. The CDR3 loop is CSVEGQSYNEQFF. The CDR3 DNA follows: TGCAGCGTTGAGGGGCAATCCTACAATGAGCAGTTCTTC.

This clonotype occurred many times. V is TRBV5-1 and J is TRBJ2-1; D not certain. Per germline, CDR1 SGHRS and CDR2 YFSETQ. With 4 bases removed from V and 7 bases from J, the gap between germline ends came to 12 bases. The CDR3 covers 13 residues. CDR3 bases: TGCGCCAGCAGCGCCCCCGAGTCTAATGAGCAGTTCTTC. It encodes CASSAPESNEQFF.

The table lists this clonotype with a few counts. This chain joins TRBV2 and TRBJ1-4; the D is unclear. This CDR3 has 16 amino acids. V was trimmed by 3 bases and J by 3 bases, leaving 14 bases between them. Germline CDR1 SNHLY, CDR2 FYNNEI. The CDR3: CASSDSIEVPNEKLFF. CDR3 coding DNA: TGTGCCAGCAGTGATTCTATAGAGGTCCCTAATGAAAAACTGTTTTTT.

This clonotype came up a few times. The chain links TRBV5-1 to TRBJ2-3; 10 bases are shared with TRBD1. Trimming took 1 base from V and 3 from J; bases not matched to a gene: 5. The CDR3 is 16 amino acids. Per the germline V gene, CDR1 is SGHRS and CDR2 is YFSETQ. CDR3 sequence: CASSLPGTGATDTQYF. CDR3 nucleotide sequence: TGCGCCAGCAGCTTGCCCGGGACAGGGGCGACAGATACGCAGTATTTT.

The chain has TRBV6-2 or TRBV6-3 and TRBJ2-1; D not certain. The V gene lost 7 bases and the J gene lost 3 bases, with 10 bases spanning the gap. CDR1 MNHEY and CDR2 SVGEGT come from the germline V gene. The CDR3 consists of 13 residues. CDR3 in DNA: TGTGCCAGCACTGACGGAGTCTACAATGAGCAGTTCTTC. Its translation is CASTDGVYNEQFF.

The chain uses TRBV11-3 and TRBJ2-3; the match to TRBD2 covers 7 bases. J gave up 1 base and V 4 bases, and 11 bases lay outside the gene matches. This CDR3 has 17 residues. In germline, CDR1 is SGHNT, CDR2 YENEEA. For the CDR3, the DNA is TGTGCCAGCAGCTCAACCTTAGCGGGCGGAGGCACAGATACGCAGTATTTT. The encoded protein is CASSSTLAGGGTDTQYF.

In its sample, this clonotype was seen a few times. The chain employs TRBV6-5 and TRBJ2-7; D ambiguous. The ends were cut back, 8 bases at V and 7 bases at J, with 9 bases in the middle. Germline CDR1 and CDR2: MNHEY and SVGAGI. The CDR3 runs 10 residues. CDR3 region: CASLRKEQYV. CDR3 nucleotides: TGTGCCAGCCTCCGAAAGGAGCAGTACGTC.

The genes are TRBV4-1 and TRBJ1-4, with a possible D match to TRBD1 (5 bases). This CDR3 is 16 amino acids long. Germline CDR1 is MGHRA and CDR2 is YSYEKL. V shed 7 bases and J shed 4 bases, with 19 bases lying between them. The DNA for the CDR3 is TGCGCCAGCACCGAAACCCGGGGCTGGGGTAATGAAAAACTGTTTTTT. Amino acid sequence: CASTETRGWGNEKLFF.

There are a few counts of this clonotype. This rearrangement joins TRBV3-1 to TRBJ1-1; 10 positions agree with TRBD1. The germline V gene encodes CDR1 LGHDT and CDR2 YNNKEL (reference sequence). The CDR3 spans 11 residues. The V and J ends lost 11 bases and 7 bases, in that order; junction bases with no gene match: 4. The CDR3 nucleotides are TGTGCCGGCGGGACAGGGGATGAAGCTTTCTTT. Encoded protein: CAGGTGDEAFF.

This clonotype was recorded a few times. The chain employs TRBV7-6 and TRBJ1-2; TRBD1 is a possible D gene (6 bases). Germline V gene sequence: CDR1 SGHVS, CDR2 FNYEAQ. The CDR3 sequence is 18 residues long. V was clipped by 2 bases and J by 0 bases, with 19 bases between them. DNA of the CDR3: TGTGCCAGCAGCTTACGACCCCCTGGGGGCAGCACTAACTATGGCTACACCTTC. This translates into CASSLRPPGGSTNYGYTF.

In this sample, this clonotype turned up many times. The chain links TRBV20-1 to TRBJ2-7, with D tentatively TRBD1 or TRBD2 (5 bases each). The germline V gene encodes CDR1 DFQATT and CDR2 SNEGSKA (reference sequence). CDR3 length: 13 amino acids. Trimming removed 1 base at V and 7 bases at J, with 14 bases between. The chain's CDR3 is CSARGGASLEQYF. Here the CDR3 DNA reads TGCAGTGCTAGAGGAGGGGCATCACTTGAGCAGTACTTC.

The V call is TRBV7-8, the J call TRBJ2-1; the match to TRBD1 covers 7 bases. J was trimmed by 2 bases and V by 5 bases; bases with no gene match: 6. Germline values: CDR1 SGHVS, CDR2 FQNEAQ. The length of the CDR3 is 15 residues. CDR3 nucleotides: TGTGCCAGCAGCCCCGGACAGGATCCCTACAATGAGCAGTTCTTC. This gives the protein CASSPGQDPYNEQFF.

V and J are TRBV27 and TRBJ2-7; D tentatively fits TRBD1 or TRBD2 (5 bases each). There are 15 residues in the CDR3. Germline V gene data show CDR1 as MNHEY and CDR2 as SMNVEV (reference sequence). Trimming pared 5 bases from V and 3 bases from J, leaving 17 bases between. CDR3 amino acids: CASSAAGPGHYEQYV. The DNA for the CDR3 is TGTGCCAGCAGTGCCGCGGGCCCGGGGCACTACGAGCAGTACGTC.

V usage is TRBV7-9 and J usage is TRBJ2-3, with D unresolved. V dropped 8 bases and J dropped 6 bases, with 18 bases sitting between them. Germline V gene lookup returns CDR1 SEHNR and CDR2 FQNEAQ (reference sequence). The CDR3 spans 14 residues. The CDR3 is CASASVVTADTQYF. The CDR3 DNA reads as TGTGCCAGCGCTTCCGTGGTCACTGCTGATACGCAGTATTTT.

In its sample, this clonotype was seen a few times. The rearrangement uses TRBV12-3 or TRBV12-4 and TRBJ2-3; D is perhaps TRBD1 (5 bases). V dropped 6 bases and J dropped 2 bases, with 15 bases sitting between them. The CDR3 runs 15 residues. CDR3 DNA: TGTGCCAGCAGCCCATGGCGCAGGGACACAGATACGCAGTATTTT. Its protein is CASSPWRRDTDTQYF.

The table lists this clonotype with a few counts. The genes are TRBV6-2 or TRBV6-3 and TRBJ1-6, with D maybe TRBD1 (5 bases). This CDR3 contains 15 residues. Germline V gene data show CDR1 as MNHEY and CDR2 as SVGEGT. V was shortened by 5 bases and J by 4 bases, with 12 bases between the two germline ends. Here the CDR3 reads CASSPTGSYNSPLHF. Written as DNA, the CDR3 is TGTGCCAGCAGTCCAACAGGTTCTTATAATTCACCCCTCCACTTT.

This clonotype was detected many times. The chain combines TRBV3-1 with TRBJ1-5; D is unclear. Trimming took 4 bases from V and 0 from J, leaving 10 bases between them. The CDR3 totals 15 residues. CDR1 LGHDT and CDR2 YNNKEL come from the germline V gene (reference sequence). The CDR3 DNA reads TGTGCCAGCAGCCCGGGAGTGAATAGCAATCAGCCCCAGCATTTT. As protein: CASSPGVNSNQPQHF. Full variable domain (outside the CDR3, taken from reference TRBV3-1 and TRBJ1-5): DTAVSQTPKYLVTQMGNDKSIKCEQNLGHDTMYWYKQDSKKFLKIMFSYNNKELIINETVPNRFSPKSPDKAHLNLHINSLELGDSAVYFCASSPGVNSNQPQHFGDGTRLSIL.

A few counts support this clonotype. The chain employs TRBV4-2 and TRBJ1-2, with D tentatively TRBD1 (5 bases). V lost 3 bases, J lost 14 bases, and 31 bases lay in between. Per the germline V gene, CDR1 is LGHNA and CDR2 is YNFKEQ. This CDR3 contains 17 residues. CDR3: CASSHLTGPREELSRTF. The CDR3, as DNA: TGTGCCAGCAGCCACCTCACAGGACCCAGGGAGGAACTATCACGGACCTTC.

In its sample, this clonotype was seen a few times. This rearrangement joins TRBV11-2 to TRBJ1-2; no clear D. V lost 3 bases to trimming and J lost 3 bases, with 8 bases between them. CDR1 is SGHAT and CDR2 is FQNNGV in the germline V gene. This CDR3 is built from 13 residues. In nucleotides, the CDR3 is TGTGCCAGCAGCTTGGGAGGGCACTATGGCTACACCTTC. It yields the protein CASSLGGHYGYTF.

The chain recombines TRBV9 with TRBJ2-1, with 8 positions matching TRBD2. Germline trimming cut 4 bases from V and 6 bases from J; bases unmatched to any gene: 6. CDR3 length: 14 residues. CDR1 and CDR2 from the germline V gene are SGDLS and YYNGEE. CDR3 sequence reads: CASSTGTRGNEQFF. In DNA, the CDR3 is TGTGCCAGCAGCACCGGGACTAGGGGCAATGAGCAGTTCTTC.